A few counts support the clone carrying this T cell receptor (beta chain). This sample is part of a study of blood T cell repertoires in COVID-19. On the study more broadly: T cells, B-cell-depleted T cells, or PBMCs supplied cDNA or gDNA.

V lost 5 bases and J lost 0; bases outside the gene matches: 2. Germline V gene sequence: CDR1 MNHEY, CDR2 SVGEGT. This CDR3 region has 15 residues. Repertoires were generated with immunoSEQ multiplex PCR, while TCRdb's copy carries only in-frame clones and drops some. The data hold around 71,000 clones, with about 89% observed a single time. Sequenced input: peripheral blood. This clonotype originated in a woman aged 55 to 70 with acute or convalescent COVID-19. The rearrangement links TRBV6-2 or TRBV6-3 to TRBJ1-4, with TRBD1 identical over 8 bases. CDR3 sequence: CASSRQGTTNEKLFF. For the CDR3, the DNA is TGTGCCAGCAGTCGACAGGGGACAACTAATGAAAAACTGTTTTTT.